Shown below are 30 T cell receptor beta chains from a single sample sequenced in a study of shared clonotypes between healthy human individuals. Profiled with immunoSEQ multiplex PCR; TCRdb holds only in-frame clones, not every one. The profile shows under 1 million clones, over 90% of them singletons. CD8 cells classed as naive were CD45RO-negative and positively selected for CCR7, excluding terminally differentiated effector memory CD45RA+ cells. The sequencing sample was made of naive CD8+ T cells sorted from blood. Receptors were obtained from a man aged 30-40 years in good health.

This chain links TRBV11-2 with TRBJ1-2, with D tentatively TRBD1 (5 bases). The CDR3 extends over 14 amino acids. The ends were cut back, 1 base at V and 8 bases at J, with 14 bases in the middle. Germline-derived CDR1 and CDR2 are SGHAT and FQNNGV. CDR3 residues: CASSLVVGTLGYTF. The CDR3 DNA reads TGTGCCAGCAGCTTAGTGGTAGGGACGCTGGGCTACACCTTC.

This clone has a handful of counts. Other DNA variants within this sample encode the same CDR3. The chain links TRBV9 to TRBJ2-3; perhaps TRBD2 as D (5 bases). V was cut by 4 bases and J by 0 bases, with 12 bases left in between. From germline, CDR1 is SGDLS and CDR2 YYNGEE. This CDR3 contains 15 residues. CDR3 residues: CASSPRGPSTDTQYF. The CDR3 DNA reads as TGTGCCAGCAGCCCCCGGGGTCCGAGCACAGATACGCAGTATTTT.

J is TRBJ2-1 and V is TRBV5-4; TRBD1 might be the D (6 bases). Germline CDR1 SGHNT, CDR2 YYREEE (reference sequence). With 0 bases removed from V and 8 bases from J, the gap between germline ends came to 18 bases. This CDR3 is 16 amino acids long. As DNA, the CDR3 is TGTGCCAGCAGCTTGGCCACAGGGTTAGCTAGGTATGAGCAGTTCTTC. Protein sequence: CASSLATGLARYEQFF.

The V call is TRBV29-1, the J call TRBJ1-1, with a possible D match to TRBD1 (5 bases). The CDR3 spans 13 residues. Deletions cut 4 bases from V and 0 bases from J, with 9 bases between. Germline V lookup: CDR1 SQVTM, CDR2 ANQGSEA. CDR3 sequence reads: CSVVGAMNTEAFF. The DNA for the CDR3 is TGCAGCGTTGTTGGGGCGATGAACACTGAAGCTTTCTTT.

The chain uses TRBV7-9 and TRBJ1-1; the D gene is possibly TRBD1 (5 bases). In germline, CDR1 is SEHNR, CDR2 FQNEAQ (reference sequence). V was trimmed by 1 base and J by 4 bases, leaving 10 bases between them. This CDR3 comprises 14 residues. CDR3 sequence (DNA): TGTGCCAGCAGCTTAGAGTGGGGGGGCACTGAAGCTTTCTTT. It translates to CASSLEWGGTEAFF.

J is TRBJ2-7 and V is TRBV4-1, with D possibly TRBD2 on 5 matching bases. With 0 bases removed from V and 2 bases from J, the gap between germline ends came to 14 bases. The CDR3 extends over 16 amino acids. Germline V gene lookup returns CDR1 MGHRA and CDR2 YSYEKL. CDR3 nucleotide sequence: TGCGCCAGCAGCCAAGACGGCGGGCGGAGGACCTACGAGCAGTACTTC. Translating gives CASSQDGGRRTYEQYF.

The CDR3 sequence: CASSRTFNSNQPQHF. CDR3 nucleotides: TGTGCCAGCAGCCGGACATTTAATAGCAATCAGCCCCAGCATTTT. This chain connects TRBV27 to TRBJ1-5; possibly TRBD1 for D (5 bases). CDR3 length: 15 residues. Trimming stripped 6 bases from V and 0 bases from J, with 12 bases between. In germline, CDR1 is MNHEY, CDR2 SMNVEV (reference sequence).

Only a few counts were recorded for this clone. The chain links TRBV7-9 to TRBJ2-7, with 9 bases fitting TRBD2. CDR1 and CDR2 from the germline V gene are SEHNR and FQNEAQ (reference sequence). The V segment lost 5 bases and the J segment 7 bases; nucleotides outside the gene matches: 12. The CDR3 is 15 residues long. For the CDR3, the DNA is TGTGCCAGCAGCGATCCTAGCGGGGATTTGGGTGAGCAGTACTTC. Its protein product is CASSDPSGDLGEQYF.

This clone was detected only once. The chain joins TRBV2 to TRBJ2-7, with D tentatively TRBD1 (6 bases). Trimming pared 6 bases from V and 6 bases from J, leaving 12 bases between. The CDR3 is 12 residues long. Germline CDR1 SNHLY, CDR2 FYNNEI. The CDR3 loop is CASSVGTTEQYF. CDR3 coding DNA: TGTGCCAGCAGCGTCGGGACAACCGAGCAGTACTTC.

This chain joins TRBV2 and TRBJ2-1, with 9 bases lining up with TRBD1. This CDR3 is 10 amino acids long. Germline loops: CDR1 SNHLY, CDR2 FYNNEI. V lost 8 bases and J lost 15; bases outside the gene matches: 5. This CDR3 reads CASRGQGAFF. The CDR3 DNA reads TGTGCCAGCCGGGGACAGGGCGCGTTCTTC.

CDR3 protein: CASSSVDRREETQYF. The CDR3, as DNA: TGTGCCAGCAGTTCCGTCGACAGGAGAGAAGAGACCCAGTACTTC. The V gene is TRBV27, the J gene TRBJ2-5, with a tentative D call TRBD1 (6 bases). The CDR3 has 15 residues. The V end was cut by 4 bases, the J end by 3 bases, with 15 bases between. Germline V gives CDR1 MNHEY, CDR2 SMNVEV (reference sequence).

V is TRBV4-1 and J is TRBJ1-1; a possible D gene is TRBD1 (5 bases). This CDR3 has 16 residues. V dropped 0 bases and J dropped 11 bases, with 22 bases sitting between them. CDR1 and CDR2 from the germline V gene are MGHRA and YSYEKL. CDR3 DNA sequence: TGCGCCAGCAGCCAAGATCCTACAGGAGGATCTACTGGGGCTTTCTTT. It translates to CASSQDPTGGSTGAFF.

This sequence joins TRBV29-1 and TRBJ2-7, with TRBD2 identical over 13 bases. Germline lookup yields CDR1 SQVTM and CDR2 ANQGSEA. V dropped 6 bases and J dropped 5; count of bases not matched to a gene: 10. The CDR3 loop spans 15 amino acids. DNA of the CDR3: TGCAGCGTCCGGACTAGCGGGAGTTTATTTAACGAGCAGTACTTC. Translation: CSVRTSGSLFNEQYF.

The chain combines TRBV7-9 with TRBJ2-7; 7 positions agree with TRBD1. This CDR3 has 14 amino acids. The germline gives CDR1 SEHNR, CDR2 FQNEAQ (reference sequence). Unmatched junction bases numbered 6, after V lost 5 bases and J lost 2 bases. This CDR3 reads CASSKPGTAYEQYF. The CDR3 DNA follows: TGTGCCAGCAGCAAACCCGGGACAGCCTACGAGCAGTACTTC.

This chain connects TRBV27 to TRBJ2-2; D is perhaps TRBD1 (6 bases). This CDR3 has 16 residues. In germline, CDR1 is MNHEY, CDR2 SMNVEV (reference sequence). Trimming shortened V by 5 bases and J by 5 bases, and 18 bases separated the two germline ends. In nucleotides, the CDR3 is TGTGCCAGCAGTCCCAGGTGGGGGCAAGGAACCGGGGAGCTGTTTTTT. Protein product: CASSPRWGQGTGELFF.

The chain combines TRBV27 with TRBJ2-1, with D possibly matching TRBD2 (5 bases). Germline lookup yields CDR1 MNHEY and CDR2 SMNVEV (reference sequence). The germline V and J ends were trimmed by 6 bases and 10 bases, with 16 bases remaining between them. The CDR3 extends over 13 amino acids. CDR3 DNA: TGTGCCAGCAGCCAGTGGTCCGGGATGGAGCAGTTCTTC. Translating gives CASSQWSGMEQFF.

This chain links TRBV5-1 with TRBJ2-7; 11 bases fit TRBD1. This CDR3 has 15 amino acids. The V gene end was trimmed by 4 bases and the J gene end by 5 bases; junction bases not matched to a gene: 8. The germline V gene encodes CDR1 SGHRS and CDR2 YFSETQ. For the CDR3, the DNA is TGCGCCAGCAGCACGGGACAGGGGGTCGTCAACGAGCAGTACTTC. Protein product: CASSTGQGVVNEQYF.

The chain's CDR3 is CASSLSHTLAGGLNEQFF. The DNA for the CDR3 is TGTGCCAGCAGCTTGTCACACACACTAGCGGGAGGGTTAAATGAGCAGTTCTTC. This rearrangement joins TRBV7-9 to TRBJ2-1, with 13 bases fitting TRBD2. J was trimmed by 7 bases and V by 3 bases; bases with no gene match: 12. The CDR3 covers 18 residues. Germline V gene sequence: CDR1 SEHNR, CDR2 FQNEAQ (reference sequence).

In DNA, the CDR3 is TGTGCCAGCAGCCTAAGTCAGGGTCAAACTCGCGAGCAGTACTTC. Its translation: CASSLSQGQTREQYF. The V and J genes are TRBV4-2 and TRBJ2-7, with D maybe TRBD1 (5 bases). Germline assignment: CDR1 LGHNA and CDR2 YNFKEQ. The CDR3 consists of 15 residues. Trimming left V 4 bases short and J 6 bases short, with 19 bases between.

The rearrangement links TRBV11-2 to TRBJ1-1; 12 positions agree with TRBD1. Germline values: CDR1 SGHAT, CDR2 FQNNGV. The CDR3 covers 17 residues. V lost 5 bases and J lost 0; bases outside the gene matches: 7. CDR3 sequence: CASSPGTGGIMNTEAFF. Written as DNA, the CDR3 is TGTGCCAGCAGCCCTGGGACAGGGGGCATAATGAACACTGAAGCTTTCTTT.

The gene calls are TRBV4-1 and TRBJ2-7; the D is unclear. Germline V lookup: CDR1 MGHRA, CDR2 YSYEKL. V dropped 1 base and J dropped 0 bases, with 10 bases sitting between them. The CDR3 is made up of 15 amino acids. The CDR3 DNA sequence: TGCGCCAGCAGCCAAGGACACACGAGCTCCTACGAGCAGTACTTC. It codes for CASSQGHTSSYEQYF.

The CDR3 nucleotides are TGTGCCAGCAGCGGCCGCGGGGGGGCGAGCACAGATACGCAGTATTTT. Residues: CASSGRGGASTDTQYF. The rearrangement links TRBV7-9 to TRBJ2-3; 9 nucleotides match TRBD2. This CDR3 has 16 amino acids. Germline loops: CDR1 SEHNR, CDR2 FQNEAQ (reference sequence). V was pared by 5 bases and J by 0 bases, with 6 bases of the junction left unmatched. Full variable domain (missing parts from reference TRBV7-9 and TRBJ2-3): DTGVSQNPRHKITKRGQNVTFRCDPISEHNRLYWYRQTLGQGPEFLTYFQNEAQLEKSRLLSDRFSAERPKGSFSTLEIQRTEQGDSAMYLCASSGRGGASTDTQYFGPGTRLTVL.

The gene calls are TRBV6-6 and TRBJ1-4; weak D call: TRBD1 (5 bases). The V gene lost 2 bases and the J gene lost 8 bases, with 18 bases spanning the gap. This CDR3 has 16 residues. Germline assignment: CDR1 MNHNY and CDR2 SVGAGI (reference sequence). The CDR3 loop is CASSYSRGQSVEKLFF. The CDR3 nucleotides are TGTGCCAGCAGTTACAGTCGTGGACAAAGTGTGGAAAAACTGTTTTTT.

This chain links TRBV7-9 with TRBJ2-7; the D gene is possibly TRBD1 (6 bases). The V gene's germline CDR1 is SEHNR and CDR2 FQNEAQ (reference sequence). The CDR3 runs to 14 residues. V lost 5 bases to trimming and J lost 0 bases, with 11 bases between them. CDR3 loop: CASSRQESSYEQYF. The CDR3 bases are TGTGCCAGCAGCCGACAGGAGAGCTCCTACGAGCAGTACTTC.

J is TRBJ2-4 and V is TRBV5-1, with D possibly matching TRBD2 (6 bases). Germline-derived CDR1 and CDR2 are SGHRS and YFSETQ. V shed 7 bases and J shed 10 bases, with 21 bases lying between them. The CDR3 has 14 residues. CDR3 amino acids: CASGPGSGVGIQYF. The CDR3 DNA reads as TGCGCCAGCGGACCTGGTAGCGGAGTGGGAATTCAGTACTTC.

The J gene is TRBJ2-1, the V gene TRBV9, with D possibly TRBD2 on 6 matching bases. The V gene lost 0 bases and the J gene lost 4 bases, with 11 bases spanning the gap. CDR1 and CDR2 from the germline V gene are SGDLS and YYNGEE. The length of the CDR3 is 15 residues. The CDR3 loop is CASSVEGGGYNEQFF. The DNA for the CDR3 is TGTGCCAGCAGCGTAGAGGGAGGCGGGTACAATGAGCAGTTCTTC.

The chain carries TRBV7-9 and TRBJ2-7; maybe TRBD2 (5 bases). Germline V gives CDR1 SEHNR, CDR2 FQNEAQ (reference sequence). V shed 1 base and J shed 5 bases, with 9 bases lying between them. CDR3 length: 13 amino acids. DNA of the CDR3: TGTGCCAGCAGCTTAGTTGCGGGCAACGAGCAGTACTTC. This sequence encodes CASSLVAGNEQYF.

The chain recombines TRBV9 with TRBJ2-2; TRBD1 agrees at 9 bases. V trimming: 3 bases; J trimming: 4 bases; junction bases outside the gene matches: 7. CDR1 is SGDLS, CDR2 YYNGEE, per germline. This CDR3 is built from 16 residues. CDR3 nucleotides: TGTGCCAGCAGCGCCCCGGGACAGGGCTTCACCGGGGAGCTGTTTTTT. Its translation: CASSAPGQGFTGELFF.

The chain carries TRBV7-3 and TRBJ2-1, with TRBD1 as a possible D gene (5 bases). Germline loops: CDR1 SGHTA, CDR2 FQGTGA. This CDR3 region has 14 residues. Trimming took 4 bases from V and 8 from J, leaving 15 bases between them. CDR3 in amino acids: CASSSRASPDEQFF. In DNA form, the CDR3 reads TGTGCCAGCAGCTCCAGGGCGTCCCCCGATGAGCAGTTCTTC.

CDR3 coding DNA: TGTGCCAGCAGTAATACCGGGACTAGCGGGGTCGGGCAGTACTTC. Amino acid sequence: CASSNTGTSGVGQYF. The chain employs TRBV27 and TRBJ2-7, with 13 positions matching TRBD2. The V gene end was trimmed by 5 bases and the J gene end by 9 bases; junction bases not matched to a gene: 10. Per the germline V gene, CDR1 is MNHEY and CDR2 is SMNVEV (reference sequence). This CDR3 contains 15 residues.